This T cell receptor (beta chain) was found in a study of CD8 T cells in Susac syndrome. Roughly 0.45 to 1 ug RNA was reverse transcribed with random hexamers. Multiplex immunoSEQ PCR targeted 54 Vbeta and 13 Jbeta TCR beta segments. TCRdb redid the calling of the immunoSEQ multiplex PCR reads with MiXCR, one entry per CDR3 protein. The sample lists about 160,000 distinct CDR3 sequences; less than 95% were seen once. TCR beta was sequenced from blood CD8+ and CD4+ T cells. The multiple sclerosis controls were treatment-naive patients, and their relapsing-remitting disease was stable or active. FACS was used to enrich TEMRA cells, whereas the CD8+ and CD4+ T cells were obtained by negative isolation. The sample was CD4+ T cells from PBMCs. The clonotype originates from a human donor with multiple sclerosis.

CDR3: CASSRDRLQDEQYF. The CDR3 DNA reads as TGTGCCAGCAGCCGAGACCGTCTCCAGGACGAGCAGTACTTC. The V and J genes are TRBV12-3 or TRBV12-4 and TRBJ2-7; D not resolved. This CDR3 is built from 14 residues. With 6 bases removed from V and 5 bases from J, the gap between germline ends came to 17 bases.